The present TCR beta chain was sequenced within a study of cytomegalovirus exposure and HLA in healthy donors. V was cut by 5 bases and J by 5 bases, with 13 bases left in between. Looked up from germline, CDR1 is SEHNR and CDR2 is FQNEAQ (reference sequence). The CDR3 is 14 amino acids. The PCR employed 60 Vbeta primers together with 13 Jbeta primers. Sequencing was performed with immunoSEQ multiplex PCR; in TCRdb, only in-frame clones are kept and a portion is missing. Its table records roughly 200,000 clones. The sequence derives from a man aged 25-45 years in good health and CMV-seronegative. The chain combines TRBV7-9 with TRBJ2-1, with a tentative D call TRBD1 (6 bases). The specimen was PBMCs. The CDR3 loop is CASSPRDINNEQFF. Written as DNA, the CDR3 is TGTGCCAGCAGCCCCCGGGACATCAACAATGAGCAGTTCTTC.